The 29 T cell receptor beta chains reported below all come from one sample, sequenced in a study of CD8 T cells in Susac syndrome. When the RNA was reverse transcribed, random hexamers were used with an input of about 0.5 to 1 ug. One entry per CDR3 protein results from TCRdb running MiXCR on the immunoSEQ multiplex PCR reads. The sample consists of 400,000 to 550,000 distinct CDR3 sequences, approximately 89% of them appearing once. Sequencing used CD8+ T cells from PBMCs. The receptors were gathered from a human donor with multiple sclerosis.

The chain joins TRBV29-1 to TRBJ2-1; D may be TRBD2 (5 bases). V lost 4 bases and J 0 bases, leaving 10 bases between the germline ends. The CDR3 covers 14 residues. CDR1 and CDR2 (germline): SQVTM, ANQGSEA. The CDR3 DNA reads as TGCAGCGTTGGTCGGGGAAGCTCCTACAATGAGCAGTTCTTC. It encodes CSVGRGSSYNEQFF.

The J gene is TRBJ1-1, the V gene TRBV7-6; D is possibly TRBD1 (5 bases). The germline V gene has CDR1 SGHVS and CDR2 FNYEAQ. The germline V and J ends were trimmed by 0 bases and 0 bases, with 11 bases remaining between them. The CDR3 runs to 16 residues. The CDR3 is CASSLAGGILNTEAFF. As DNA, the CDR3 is TGTGCCAGCAGCTTAGCGGGGGGTATCTTGAACACTGAAGCTTTCTTT. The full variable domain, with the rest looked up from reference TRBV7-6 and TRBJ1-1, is GAGVSQSPRYKVTKRGQDVALRCDPISGHVSLYWYRQALGQGPEFLTYFNYEAQQDKSGLPNDRFSAERPEGSISTLTIQRTEQRDSAMYRCASSLAGGILNTEAFFGQGTRLTVV.

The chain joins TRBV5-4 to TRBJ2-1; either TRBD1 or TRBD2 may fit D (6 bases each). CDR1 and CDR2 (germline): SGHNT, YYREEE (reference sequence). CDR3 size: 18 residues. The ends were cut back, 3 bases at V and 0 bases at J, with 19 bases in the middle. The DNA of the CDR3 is TGTGCCAGCAGCTGGGGGGCCCGGGACCGAAGCTCCTACAATGAGCAGTTCTTC. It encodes CASSWGARDRSSYNEQFF. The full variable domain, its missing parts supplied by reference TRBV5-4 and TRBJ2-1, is ETGVTQSPTHLIKTRGQQVTLRCSSQSGHNTVSWYQQALGQGPQFIFQYYREEENGRGNFPPRFSGLQFPNYSSELNVNALELDDSALYLCASSWGARDRSSYNEQFFGPGTRLTVL.

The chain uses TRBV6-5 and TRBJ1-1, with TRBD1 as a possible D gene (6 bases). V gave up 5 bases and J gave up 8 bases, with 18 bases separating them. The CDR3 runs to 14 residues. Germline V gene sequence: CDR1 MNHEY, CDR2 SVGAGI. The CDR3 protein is CASSDWGSGTEAFF. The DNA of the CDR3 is TGTGCCAGCAGTGATTGGGGGAGCGGGACAGAAGCTTTCTTT.

In DNA form, the CDR3 reads TGTGCCAGCAGGGATAACTACGGCTCTGGGGCCAACGTCCTGACTTTC. This sequence encodes CASRDNYGSGANVLTF. The gene calls are TRBV2 and TRBJ2-6, with D uncertain. V dropped 6 bases and J dropped 0 bases, with 12 bases sitting between them. The CDR3 is 16 residues long. Germline CDR1 SNHLY, CDR2 FYNNEI.

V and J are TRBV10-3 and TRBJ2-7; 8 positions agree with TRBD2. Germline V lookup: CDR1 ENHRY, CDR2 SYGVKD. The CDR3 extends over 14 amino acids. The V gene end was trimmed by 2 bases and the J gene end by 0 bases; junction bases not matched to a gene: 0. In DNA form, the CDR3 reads TGTGCCATCAGTGAGAGCGGGGGCTCCTACGAGCAGTACTTC. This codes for CAISESGGSYEQYF.

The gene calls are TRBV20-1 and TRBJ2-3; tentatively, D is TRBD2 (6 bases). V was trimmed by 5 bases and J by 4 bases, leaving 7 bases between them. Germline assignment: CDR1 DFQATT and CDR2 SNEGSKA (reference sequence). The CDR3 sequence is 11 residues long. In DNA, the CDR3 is TGCAGTGCTGGAGGGCCAGATACGCAGTATTTT. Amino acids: CSAGGPDTQYF.

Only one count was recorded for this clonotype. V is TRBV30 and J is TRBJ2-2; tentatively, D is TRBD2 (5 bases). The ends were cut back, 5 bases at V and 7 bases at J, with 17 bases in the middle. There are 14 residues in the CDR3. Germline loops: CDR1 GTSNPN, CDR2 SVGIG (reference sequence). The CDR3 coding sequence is TGTGCCTGGGGGAGAGAGGCCCTTGTCGGGGAGCTGTTTTTT. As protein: CAWGREALVGELFF.

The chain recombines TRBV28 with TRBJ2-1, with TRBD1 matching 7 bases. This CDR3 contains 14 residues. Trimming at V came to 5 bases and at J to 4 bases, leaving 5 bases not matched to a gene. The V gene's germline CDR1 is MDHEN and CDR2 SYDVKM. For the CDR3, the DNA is TGTGCCAGCAGTCCCCCGGACAGGTACAATGAGCAGTTCTTC. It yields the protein CASSPPDRYNEQFF.

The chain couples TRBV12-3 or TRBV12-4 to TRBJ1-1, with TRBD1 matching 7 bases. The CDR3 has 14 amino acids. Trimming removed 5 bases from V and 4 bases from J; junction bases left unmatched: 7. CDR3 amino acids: CASSRQGLGTEAFF. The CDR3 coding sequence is TGTGCCAGCAGTCGACAGGGTCTTGGCACTGAAGCTTTCTTT.

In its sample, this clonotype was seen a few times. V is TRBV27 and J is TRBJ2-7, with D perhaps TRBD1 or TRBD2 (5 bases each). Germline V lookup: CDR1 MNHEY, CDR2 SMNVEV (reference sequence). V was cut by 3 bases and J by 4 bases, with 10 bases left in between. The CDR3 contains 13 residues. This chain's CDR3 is CASSLGTTYEQYF. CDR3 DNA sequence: TGTGCCAGCAGTTTGGGGACCACATACGAGCAGTACTTC.

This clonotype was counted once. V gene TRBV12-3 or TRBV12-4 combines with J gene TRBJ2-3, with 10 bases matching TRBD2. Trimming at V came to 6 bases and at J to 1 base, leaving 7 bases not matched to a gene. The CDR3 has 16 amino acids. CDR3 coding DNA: TGTGCCAGCAGCAGGAGCGGGAGGGCGGGCACAGATACGCAGTATTTT. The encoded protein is CASSRSGRAGTDTQYF.

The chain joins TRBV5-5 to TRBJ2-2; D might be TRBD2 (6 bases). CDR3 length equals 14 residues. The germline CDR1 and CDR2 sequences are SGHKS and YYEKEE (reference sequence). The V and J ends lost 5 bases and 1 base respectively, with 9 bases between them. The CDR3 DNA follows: TGTGCCAGCAGATGGGACTGGAACACCGGGGAGCTGTTTTTT. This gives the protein CASRWDWNTGELFF.

The chain's CDR3 is CATTPDASSYEQYF. The DNA of the CDR3 is TGTGCCACCACCCCGGACGCAAGCTCCTACGAGCAGTACTTC. V is TRBV10-3 and J is TRBJ2-7; D is unclear. The V end was cut by 10 bases, the J end by 0 bases, with 16 bases between. In germline, CDR1 is ENHRY, CDR2 SYGVKD. This CDR3 is built from 14 residues.

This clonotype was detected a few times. The CDR3 coding sequence is TGTGCCAGCAGTCCCACAGGGGGCTCTGGAAACACCATATATTTT. This sequence encodes CASSPTGGSGNTIYF. The chain carries TRBV6-5 and TRBJ1-3; 8 bases are a match to TRBD1. Germline assignment: CDR1 MNHEY and CDR2 SVGAGI. CDR3 length equals 15 residues. The V segment lost 5 bases and the J segment 0 bases; nucleotides outside the gene matches: 3.

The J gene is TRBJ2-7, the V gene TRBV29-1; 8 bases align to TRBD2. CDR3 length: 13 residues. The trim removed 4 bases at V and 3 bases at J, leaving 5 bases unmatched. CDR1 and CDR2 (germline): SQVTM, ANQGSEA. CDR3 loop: CSVATSDNYEQYF. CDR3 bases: TGCAGCGTTGCGACTAGCGATAACTACGAGCAGTACTTC.

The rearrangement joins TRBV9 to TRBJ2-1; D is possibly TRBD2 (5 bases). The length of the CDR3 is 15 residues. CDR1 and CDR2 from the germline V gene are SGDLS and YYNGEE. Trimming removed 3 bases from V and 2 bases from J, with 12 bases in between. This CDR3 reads CASSASGNAYNEQFF. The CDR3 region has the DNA TGTGCCAGCAGCGCCTCCGGGAATGCCTACAATGAGCAGTTCTTC.

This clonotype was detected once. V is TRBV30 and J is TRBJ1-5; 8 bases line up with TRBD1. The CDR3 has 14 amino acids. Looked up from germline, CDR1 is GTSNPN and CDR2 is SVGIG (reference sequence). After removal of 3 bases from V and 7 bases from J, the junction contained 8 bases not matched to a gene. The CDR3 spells CAWSPRQGTQPQHF. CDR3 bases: TGTGCCTGGAGCCCCCGACAGGGGACGCAGCCCCAGCATTTT. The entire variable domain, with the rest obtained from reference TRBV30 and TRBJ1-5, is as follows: SQTIHQWPATLVQPVGSPLSLECTVEGTSNPNLYWYRQAAGRGLQLLFYSVGIGQISSEVPQNLSASRPQDRQFILSSKKLLLSDSGFYLCAWSPRQGTQPQHFGDGTRLSIL.

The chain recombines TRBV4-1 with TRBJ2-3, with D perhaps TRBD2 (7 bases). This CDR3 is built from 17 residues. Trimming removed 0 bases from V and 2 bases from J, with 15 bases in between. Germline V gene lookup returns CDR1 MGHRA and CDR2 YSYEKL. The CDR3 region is CASSQDRGGTSTDTQYF. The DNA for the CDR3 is TGCGCCAGCAGCCAAGATAGGGGGGGGACGTCCACAGATACGCAGTATTTT.

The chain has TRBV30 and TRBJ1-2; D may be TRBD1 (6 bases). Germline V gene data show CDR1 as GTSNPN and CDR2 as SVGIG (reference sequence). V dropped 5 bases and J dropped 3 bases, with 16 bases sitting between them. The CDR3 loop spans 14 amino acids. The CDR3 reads CAWAYRDYDYGYTF. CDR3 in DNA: TGTGCCTGGGCTTACAGGGATTACGACTATGGCTACACCTTC.

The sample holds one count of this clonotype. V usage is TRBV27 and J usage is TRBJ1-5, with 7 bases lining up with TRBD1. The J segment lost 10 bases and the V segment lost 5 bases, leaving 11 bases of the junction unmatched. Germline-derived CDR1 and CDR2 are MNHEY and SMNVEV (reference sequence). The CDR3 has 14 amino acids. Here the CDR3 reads CASSVTGLHSPQHF. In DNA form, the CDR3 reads TGTGCCAGCAGTGTGACAGGGCTTCATAGTCCCCAGCATTTT.

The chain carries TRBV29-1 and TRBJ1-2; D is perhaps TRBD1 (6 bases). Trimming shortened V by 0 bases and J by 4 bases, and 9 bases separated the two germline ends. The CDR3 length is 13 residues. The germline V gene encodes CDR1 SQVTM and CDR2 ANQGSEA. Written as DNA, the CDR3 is TGCAGCGTTGAAGATCCGGACAGCTATGGCTACACCTTC. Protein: CSVEDPDSYGYTF.

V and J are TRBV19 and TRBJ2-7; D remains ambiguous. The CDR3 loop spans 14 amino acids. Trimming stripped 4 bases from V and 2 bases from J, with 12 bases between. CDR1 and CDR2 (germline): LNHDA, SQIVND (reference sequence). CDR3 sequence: CASSTTRIPYEQYF. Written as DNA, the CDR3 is TGTGCCAGTAGTACTACCAGGATTCCCTACGAGCAGTACTTC.

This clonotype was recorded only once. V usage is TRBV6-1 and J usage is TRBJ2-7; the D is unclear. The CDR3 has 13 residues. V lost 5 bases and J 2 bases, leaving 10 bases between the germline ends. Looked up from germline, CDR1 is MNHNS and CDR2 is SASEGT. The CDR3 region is CASSPRAPYEQYF. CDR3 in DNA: TGTGCCAGCAGTCCACGGGCTCCCTACGAGCAGTACTTC.

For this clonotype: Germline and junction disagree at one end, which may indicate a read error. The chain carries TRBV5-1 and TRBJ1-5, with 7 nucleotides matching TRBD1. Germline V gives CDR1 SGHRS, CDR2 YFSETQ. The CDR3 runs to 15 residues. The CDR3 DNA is TGTGCCAGCAGCCTGGAAGGGGGCGGCAATCAGCCCCAGCATTTT. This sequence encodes CASSLEGGGNQPQHF.

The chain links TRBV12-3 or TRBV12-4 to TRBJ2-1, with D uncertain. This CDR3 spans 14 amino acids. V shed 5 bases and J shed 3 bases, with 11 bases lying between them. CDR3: CASSRMANYNEQFF. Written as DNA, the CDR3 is TGTGCCAGCAGTCGGATGGCAAACTACAATGAGCAGTTCTTC.

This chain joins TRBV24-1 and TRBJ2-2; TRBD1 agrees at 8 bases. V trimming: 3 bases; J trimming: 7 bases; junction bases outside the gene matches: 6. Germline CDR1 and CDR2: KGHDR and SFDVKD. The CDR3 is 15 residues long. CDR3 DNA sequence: TGTGCCACCAGTGATCCCAGGGGGCAAGGCGGGGAGCTGTTTTTT. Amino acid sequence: CATSDPRGQGGELFF.

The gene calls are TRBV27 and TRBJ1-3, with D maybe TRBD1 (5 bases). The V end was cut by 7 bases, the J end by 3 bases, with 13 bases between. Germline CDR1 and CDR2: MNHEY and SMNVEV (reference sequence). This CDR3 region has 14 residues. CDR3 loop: CASMIRGFGNTIYF. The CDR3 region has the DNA TGTGCCAGCATGATAAGGGGATTTGGAAACACCATATATTTT.

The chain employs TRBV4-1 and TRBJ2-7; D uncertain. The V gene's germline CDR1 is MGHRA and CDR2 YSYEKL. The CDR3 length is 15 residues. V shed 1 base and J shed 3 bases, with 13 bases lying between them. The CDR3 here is CASSQVAVLDYEQYF. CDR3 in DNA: TGCGCCAGCAGCCAAGTCGCGGTTCTCGACTACGAGCAGTACTTC.